These 20 T cell receptor beta chains were sequenced from one sample in a study of PD-1 and CTLA-4 blockade in melanoma. The assay was immunoSEQ multiplex PCR, and TCRdb's table has in-frame clones only and misses some. The sample carries 15,000 to 20,000 clones, over 65% recorded once. The sequenced sample was CD8+ T cells from peripheral blood, obtained before anti-PD-1 treatment. Receptor source: a human donor with melanoma.

This chain joins TRBV27 and TRBJ2-7; maybe TRBD1 (5 bases). V gave up 3 bases and J gave up 6 bases, with 15 bases separating them. Looked up from germline, CDR1 is MNHEY and CDR2 is SMNVEV (reference sequence). The CDR3 contains 14 residues. In DNA form, the CDR3 reads TGTGCCAGCAGTTTCAGGGTTCGCACGGGCGAGCAGTACTTC. Amino acid sequence: CASSFRVRTGEQYF.

This sequence joins TRBV11-3 and TRBJ2-3; TRBD1 might be the D (6 bases). Trimming took 2 bases from V and 2 from J, leaving 14 bases between them. Germline V gives CDR1 SGHNT, CDR2 YENEEA. The CDR3 length is 16 residues. CDR3 nucleotide sequence: TGTGCCAGCAGCTTATCGTCTCGGACAGACACAGATACGCAGTATTTT. Amino acid sequence: CASSLSSRTDTDTQYF.

The chain links TRBV29-1 to TRBJ1-1; D is perhaps TRBD1 (5 bases). V was trimmed by 0 bases and J by 0 bases, leaving 5 bases between them. Germline CDR1 and CDR2: SQVTM and ANQGSEA. This CDR3 spans 13 amino acids. CDR3 nucleotide sequence: TGCAGCGTTGAAGAGACAGTGAACACTGAAGCTTTCTTT. Its protein product is CSVEETVNTEAFF.

The chain employs TRBV10-2 and TRBJ2-3; the D is unclear. Trimming left V 5 bases short and J 2 bases short, with 20 bases between. The germline V gene encodes CDR1 WSHSY and CDR2 SAAADI. This CDR3 has 17 residues. The CDR3 region is CASSNLAYSYSTDTQYF. The CDR3 DNA follows: TGCGCCAGCAGTAATTTGGCCTATAGTTACTCCACAGATACGCAGTATTTT.

The chain employs TRBV7-9 and TRBJ1-5; D may be TRBD1 (6 bases). CDR1 and CDR2 (germline): SEHNR, FQNEAQ (reference sequence). The CDR3 is made up of 13 amino acids. V lost 6 bases to trimming and J lost 5 bases, with 11 bases between them. The CDR3 sequence is CASSRGGDQPQHF. The DNA for the CDR3 is TGTGCCAGCAGTAGGGGGGGGGATCAGCCCCAGCATTTT.

This clone appeared a single time. V usage is TRBV19 and J usage is TRBJ2-7; the match to TRBD1 covers 9 bases. Germline V gives CDR1 LNHDA, CDR2 SQIVND (reference sequence). The ends lost 5 bases at V and 5 bases at J; junction bases unmatched: 7. The CDR3 length is 14 residues. CDR3: CASSPGTGKNEQYF. The CDR3 DNA follows: TGTGCCAGTAGTCCCGGGACAGGGAAAAACGAGCAGTACTTC.

This clone was picked up a small number of times. The genes are TRBV5-4 and TRBJ1-1; a possible D gene is TRBD1 (6 bases). The CDR3 has 14 residues. The ends were cut back, 2 bases at V and 1 base at J, with 9 bases in the middle. Germline-derived CDR1 and CDR2 are SGHNT and YYREEE (reference sequence). In DNA, the CDR3 is TGTGCCAGCAGCTTTTGGACAGAGAACACTGAAGCTTTCTTT. Translated, it gives CASSFWTENTEAFF.

This clone showed up just a few times. The rearrangement links TRBV18 to TRBJ2-5; possible D gene TRBD1, 6 bases. The V and J ends lost 0 bases and 2 bases respectively, with 13 bases between them. Germline V gene sequence: CDR1 KGHSH, CDR2 LQKENI. CDR3 size: 16 residues. The CDR3 protein is CASSPPGQGWQETQYF. The CDR3 coding sequence is TGTGCCAGCTCACCACCAGGCCAGGGGTGGCAAGAGACCCAGTACTTC.

This clone has just a few counts. The chain recombines TRBV7-8 with TRBJ2-1; 7 bases agree with TRBD2. The CDR3 has 15 amino acids. CDR1 SGHVS and CDR2 FQNEAQ come from the germline V gene. The ends lost 4 bases at V and 0 bases at J; junction bases unmatched: 3. The chain's CDR3 is CASSSSGLSYNEQFF. In DNA, the CDR3 is TGTGCCAGCAGCTCTAGCGGCCTCTCCTACAATGAGCAGTTCTTC.

V is TRBV19 and J is TRBJ2-3; possible D gene TRBD1, 6 bases. The V gene's germline CDR1 is LNHDA and CDR2 SQIVND (reference sequence). This CDR3 has 17 residues. The V gene lost 2 bases and the J gene lost 0 bases, with 15 bases spanning the gap. CDR3 sequence (DNA): TGTGCCAGTAGTATATATGGGTGGCAGGGGAGCACAGATACGCAGTATTTT. Protein product: CASSIYGWQGSTDTQYF.

The CDR3 spells CSVEFLTQGVYEQYF. CDR3 DNA sequence: TGCAGCGTTGAATTCTTAACGCAGGGGGTATACGAGCAGTACTTC. This sequence joins TRBV29-1 and TRBJ2-7, with 7 bases aligning to TRBD1. V was clipped by 2 bases and J by 4 bases; unmatched bases: 11. CDR1 is SQVTM, CDR2 ANQGSEA, per germline. The CDR3 has 15 amino acids.

The chain recombines TRBV6-2 or TRBV6-3 with TRBJ2-7; D is ambiguous. CDR1 is MNHEY and CDR2 is SVGEGT in the germline V gene. This CDR3 spans 16 amino acids. V lost 6 bases and J lost 3, with 21 bases in between. CDR3 DNA sequence: TGTGCCAGCAGCACAGCAAACACGGAGTGGTACTACGAGCAGTACTTC. Translating it yields CASSTANTEWYYEQYF.

This chain's CDR3 is CASSLGGGEDTQYF. The CDR3 region has the DNA TGTGCCAGCAGCTTAGGGGGGGGCGAAGATACGCAGTATTTT. The V gene is TRBV7-9, the J gene TRBJ2-3; the D gene is possibly TRBD2 (7 bases). The V gene lost 1 base and the J gene lost 5 bases, with 10 bases spanning the gap. This CDR3 is 14 amino acids long. Germline V lookup: CDR1 SEHNR, CDR2 FQNEAQ (reference sequence). Together with reference TRBV7-9 and TRBJ2-3, the CDR3 gives the full variable domain: DTGVSQNPRHKITKRGQNVTFRCDPISEHNRLYWYRQTLGQGPEFLTYFQNEAQLEKSRLLSDRFSAERPKGSFSTLEIQRTEQGDSAMYLCASSLGGGEDTQYFGPGTRLTVL.

The V call is TRBV15, the J call TRBJ2-1, with 10 nucleotides matching TRBD1. This CDR3 has 12 residues. Looked up from germline, CDR1 is LNHNV and CDR2 is YYDKDF (reference sequence). V was pared by 8 bases and J by 10 bases, with 5 bases of the junction left unmatched. CDR3 residues: CATSTGGSEQFF. The CDR3 DNA reads TGTGCCACCTCGACAGGGGGCAGCGAGCAGTTCTTC.

There are a few counts of this clone. This sequence joins TRBV11-2 and TRBJ2-7; maybe TRBD2 (7 bases). The CDR3 covers 12 residues. Germline V lookup: CDR1 SGHAT, CDR2 FQNNGV. V dropped 8 bases and J dropped 4 bases, with 12 bases sitting between them. CDR3 amino acids: CASGGGAYEQYF. The CDR3 DNA is TGTGCCAGCGGAGGGGGGGCTTACGAGCAGTACTTC.

The V call is TRBV27, the J call TRBJ2-7, with no clear D. Looked up from germline, CDR1 is MNHEY and CDR2 is SMNVEV (reference sequence). There are 16 residues in the CDR3. The ends were cut back, 8 bases at V and 0 bases at J, with 20 bases in the middle. CDR3 DNA sequence: TGTGCCAGCTCCCCATTCGCAGGCCCTAGCTCCTACGAGCAGTACTTC. This codes for CASSPFAGPSSYEQYF.

This clone was observed a few times. V usage is TRBV6-6 and J usage is TRBJ1-6; D is perhaps TRBD1 (5 bases). V was clipped by 5 bases and J by 6 bases, with 14 bases between them. This CDR3 spans 15 amino acids. Germline CDR1 is MNHNY and CDR2 is SVGAGI (reference sequence). CDR3 sequence: CASSARGAGNSPLHF. The CDR3 nucleotides are TGTGCCAGCAGTGCTCGTGGGGCCGGTAATTCACCCCTCCACTTT.

This chain uses TRBV6-5 with TRBJ1-6, with D tentatively TRBD1 (5 bases). Trimming took off 6 bases at V and 6 bases at J, with 9 bases between the two ends. The CDR3 runs to 13 residues. Germline CDR1 reads MNHEY; CDR2 reads SVGAGI. As DNA, the CDR3 is TGTGCCAGCAGCCCCGGGACTAATTCACCCCTCCACTTT. Translation: CASSPGTNSPLHF.

The rearrangement joins TRBV19 to TRBJ2-5, with D possibly being TRBD2 (5 bases). Trimming took 1 base from V and 10 from J, leaving 7 bases between them. The CDR3 covers 11 residues. Germline loops: CDR1 LNHDA, CDR2 SQIVND (reference sequence). The CDR3 region is CASSIGGDQYF. For the CDR3, the DNA is TGTGCCAGTAGTATAGGGGGAGACCAGTACTTC.

CDR3 protein: CASSLPTTGTGAHEQYF. The CDR3 DNA reads TGTGCCAGCAGCCTACCGACTACCGGGACAGGGGCCCACGAGCAGTACTTC. The J gene is TRBJ2-7, the V gene TRBV28; 10 bases line up with TRBD1. The length of the CDR3 is 17 residues. Trimming removed 6 bases from V and 5 bases from J; junction bases left unmatched: 16. CDR1 and CDR2 (germline): MDHEN, SYDVKM.